This T cell receptor beta chain is from a study of cytomegalovirus exposure and HLA in healthy donors. Study-wide findings and caveats: A later analysis found TCR association rates differed by HLA locus, highest for DRB1 and lowest for HLA-C. Donors belonging to an Asian-associated ancestry cluster reportedly showed fewer N-insertions in productive TCRs than the approximately 640-donor mean, according to what a later analysis found. Using a false discovery rate of 0.05, a later analysis showed that 16,951 TCR beta sequences were associated with HLA alleles. According to an earlier analysis, most TCR beta V segments yielded productive rearrangements about 87% or about 30% of the time.

As for this clone: The antigen is undetermined.

The PCR contained 60 Vbeta and 13 Jbeta primers. The data were produced by immunoSEQ multiplex PCR, yet TCRdb's version contains in-frame clones alone and is incomplete. The sample lists some 140,000 clones; roughly three quarters were seen once. The TCR sequence derives from a young man in good health and CMV-seropositive. The material sequenced was PBMCs.

This CDR3 reads CASGTGLGNEKLFF. Here the CDR3 DNA reads TGTGCCAGCGGGACAGGGTTGGGAAATGAAAAACTGTTTTTT. The V gene is TRBV11-2, the J gene TRBJ1-4, with 9 bases aligning to TRBD1. CDR3 length: 14 residues. Germline V gene lookup returns CDR1 SGHAT and CDR2 FQNNGV. Losses at the gene ends were 8 bases for V and 5 bases for J; bases not matched to a gene: 6.